This T cell receptor (beta chain) was documented in a study of T-cell memory formation after mild COVID-19. 5'RACE with constant-segment primers yielded barcoded, UMI-tagged TCR alpha and TCR beta cDNA libraries. TCRdb itself ran the 5' RACE reads through MiXCR, one entry per CDR3 protein. In the table there are 450,000 or so distinct CDR3 sequences, around 27% of which are singletons. This clonotype was observed a handful of times. Its cognate antigen is unknown. One end of the junction varies from germline; a read error may be responsible. Study-level results: Pre-infection memory harbored some responding clones, suggesting cross-reactive memory joined. The main location of contracting CD4+ clones was CM and EM, and that of contracting CD8+ clones was EMRA.

Sequencing input: PBMCs or a T cell subset sorted from them (not recorded which). The origin of this receptor is an adult woman who had mild COVID-19 (a few samples of this study predate the infection). Cell type and time point are not known.

This CDR3 reads CASSLLGGAGETQYF. CDR3 in DNA: TGTGCTAGCAGCCTGCTCGGGGGCGCGGGAGAGACCCAGTACTTC. The chain is built from TRBV7-7 and TRBJ2-5; the D gene could be TRBD1 or TRBD2 (6 bases each). This CDR3 region has 15 residues. The germline gives CDR1 SSHAT, CDR2 FNYEAQ (reference sequence).